This T cell receptor (beta chain) is from a study of a mutant IDH1 vaccine in newly diagnosed glioma. Overall study context: The start of vaccination came 4-6 weeks after radiotherapy alone, or with temozolomide cycles. Before enrollment, the patients had been treated with radiotherapy alone, temozolomide alone, or both together. Most of them had received both. Visit V12 was at week 35; visit V13 was at week 47. Study-wide findings and caveats: Vaccine-induced immune responses occurred in 90% to 95% of patients.

As to time point: week 35, safety follow-up. The study gave 300 ug of mutant IDH1 20-mer peptide per vaccine dose, with topical imiquimod. CDR1 and CDR2 from the germline V gene are MGHRA and YSYEKL. The germline V and J ends were trimmed by 5 bases and 5 bases, with 15 bases remaining between them. The CDR3 is 15 amino acids. Profiling relied on immunoSEQ multiplex PCR, and the TCRdb table lists in-frame clones only, not all of them. Here the sample spans about 69,000 clones, more than 85% being singletons. Regarding this clone: What it recognizes is unknown.

This chain uses TRBV4-1 with TRBJ1-4, with D maybe TRBD1 (5 bases). The sequencing used PBMCs, collected from a glioma patient whose treatment included an IDH1 peptide vaccine. This sequence was found in a man aged 25-45 years with glioma. The CDR3 DNA is TGCGCCAGCAGCGATGGCGCGGGGGGAAATGAAAAACTGTTTTTT. This gives the protein CASSDGAGGNEKLFF.